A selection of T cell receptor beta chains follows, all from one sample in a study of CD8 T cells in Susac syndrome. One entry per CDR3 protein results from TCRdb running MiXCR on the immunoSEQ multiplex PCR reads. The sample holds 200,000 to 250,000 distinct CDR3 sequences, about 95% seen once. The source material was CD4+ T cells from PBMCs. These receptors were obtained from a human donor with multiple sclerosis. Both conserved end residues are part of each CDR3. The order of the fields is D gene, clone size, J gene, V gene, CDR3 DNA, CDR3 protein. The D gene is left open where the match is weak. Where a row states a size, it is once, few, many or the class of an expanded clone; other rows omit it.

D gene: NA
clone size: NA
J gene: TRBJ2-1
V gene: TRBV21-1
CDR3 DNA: TGTGCCAGCAGCAAAGCTAGCGGATTCCAACTTGACTACAATGAGCAGTTCTTC
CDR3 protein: CASSKASGFQLDYNEQFF

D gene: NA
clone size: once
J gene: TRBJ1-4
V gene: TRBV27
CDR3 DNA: TGTGCCAGCAGGCTTAGAAGGGATAATGAAAAACTGTTTTTT
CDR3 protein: CASRLRRDNEKLFF

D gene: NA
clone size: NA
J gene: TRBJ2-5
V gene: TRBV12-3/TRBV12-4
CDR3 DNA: TGTGCCAGCAATCTGGGAGGGGGGGCACGAGAGACCCAGTACTTC
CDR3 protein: CASNLGGGARETQYF

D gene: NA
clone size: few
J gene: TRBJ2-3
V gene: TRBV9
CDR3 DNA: TGTGCCAGCAGCGGAACTAGCACAGATACGCAGTATTTT
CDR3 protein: CASSGTSTDTQYF

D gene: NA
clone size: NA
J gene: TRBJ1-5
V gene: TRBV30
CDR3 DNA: TGTGCCTGGAGTGGAGTCAGTTCCAATCAGCCCCAGCATTTT
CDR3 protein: CAWSGVSSNQPQHF

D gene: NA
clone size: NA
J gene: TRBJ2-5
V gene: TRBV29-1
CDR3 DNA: TGCAGCGTTGATAGGGGGGCAGGAACGTACCAAGAGACCCAGTACTTC
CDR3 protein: CSVDRGAGTYQETQYF

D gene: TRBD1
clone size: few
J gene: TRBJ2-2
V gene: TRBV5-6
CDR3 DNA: TGTGCCAGCAGCCCGGACAGGGGAAACACCGGGGAGCTGTTTTTT
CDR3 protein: CASSPDRGNTGELFF

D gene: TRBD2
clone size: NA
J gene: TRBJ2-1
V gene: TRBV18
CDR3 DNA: TGTGCCAGCTCACCCCTTCTCGCGGGAGATGTCAATGAGCAGTTCTTC
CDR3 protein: CASSPLLAGDVNEQFF

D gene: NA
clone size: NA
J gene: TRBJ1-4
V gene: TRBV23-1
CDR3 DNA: TGCGCCAGCAGTCAAACAGGGCTCGAAAAACTGTTTTTT
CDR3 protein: CASSQTGLEKLFF

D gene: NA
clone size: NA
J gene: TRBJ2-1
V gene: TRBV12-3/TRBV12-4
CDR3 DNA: TGTGCCAGCAGTTTACAGCCAGGGGCAGGGGAGCAGTTCTTC
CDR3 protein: CASSLQPGAGEQFF

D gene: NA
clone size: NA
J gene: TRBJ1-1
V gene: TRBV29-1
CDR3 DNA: TGCAGCGTTAGGCAGGGGAACACTGAAGCTTTCTTT
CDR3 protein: CSVRQGNTEAFF

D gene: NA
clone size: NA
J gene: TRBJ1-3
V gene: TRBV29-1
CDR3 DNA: TGCAGCGTTGAAAGCGGGGGACGGGGAAACACCATATATTTT
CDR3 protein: CSVESGGRGNTIYF

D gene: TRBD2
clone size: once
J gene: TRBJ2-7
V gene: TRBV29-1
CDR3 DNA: TGCAGCGTCGCCGCTAGCGGGAGGGCCGAGAAGCAGTACTTC
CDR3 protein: CSVAASGRAEKQYF

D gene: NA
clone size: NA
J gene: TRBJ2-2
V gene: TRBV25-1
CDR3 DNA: TGTGCCAGCAGTGGATTTGGGGATACCGGGGAGCTGTTTTTT
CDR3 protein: CASSGFGDTGELFF

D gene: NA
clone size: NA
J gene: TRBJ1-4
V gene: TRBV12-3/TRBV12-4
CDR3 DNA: TGTGCCAGCAGTTACGCAGGATTTGAAAAACTGTTTTTT
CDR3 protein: CASSYAGFEKLFF

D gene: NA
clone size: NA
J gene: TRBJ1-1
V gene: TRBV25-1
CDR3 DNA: TGTGCCAGCAGTGACAGAACAGGTGTGAACACTGAAGCTTTCTTT
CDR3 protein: CASSDRTGVNTEAFF

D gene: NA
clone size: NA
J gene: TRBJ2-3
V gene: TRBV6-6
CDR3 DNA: TGTGCCAGCAGTTACGGTCCAATTGGAGATACGCAGTATTTT
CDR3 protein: CASSYGPIGDTQYF

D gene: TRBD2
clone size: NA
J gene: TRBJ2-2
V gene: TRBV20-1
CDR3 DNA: TGCAGTGCCAGACTAGCAACCACCGGGGAGCTGTTTTTT
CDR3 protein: CSARLATTGELFF

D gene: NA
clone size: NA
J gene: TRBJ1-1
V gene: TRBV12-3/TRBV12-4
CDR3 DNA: TGTGCCAGCAGTTTCATTTATAACACTGAAGCTTTCTTT
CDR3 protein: CASSFIYNTEAFF

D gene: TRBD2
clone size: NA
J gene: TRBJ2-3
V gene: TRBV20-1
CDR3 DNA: TGCAGTGCTGAACTAGCGGGAGTCACAGATACGCAGTATTTT
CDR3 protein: CSAELAGVTDTQYF

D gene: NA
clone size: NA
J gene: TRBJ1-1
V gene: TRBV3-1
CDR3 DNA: TGTGCCAGCAGTCGTCGGATCGCGCGGGGGACCACTGAAGCTTTCTTT
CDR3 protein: CASSRRIARGTTEAFF

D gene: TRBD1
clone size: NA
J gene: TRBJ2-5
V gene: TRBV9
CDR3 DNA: TGTGCCAGCAGCGTAGGGGGGACAGGGAAGGAGACCCAGTACTTC
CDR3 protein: CASSVGGTGKETQYF

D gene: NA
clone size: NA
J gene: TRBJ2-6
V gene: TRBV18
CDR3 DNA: TGTGCCAGCTCACCACCGTTCAGGGAAGGTGGGGCCAACGTCCTGACTTTC
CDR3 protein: CASSPPFREGGANVLTF

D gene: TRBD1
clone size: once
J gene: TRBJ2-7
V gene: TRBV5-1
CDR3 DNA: TGCGCCAGCAGGGAAGGACAGGGGACCTCCTCCTACGAGCAGTACTTC
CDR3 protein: CASREGQGTSSYEQYF

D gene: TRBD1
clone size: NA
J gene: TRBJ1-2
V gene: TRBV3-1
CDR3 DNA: TGTGCCAGCAGCCAAGACGCAGGGGGGGACTATGGCTACACCTTC
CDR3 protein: CASSQDAGGDYGYTF

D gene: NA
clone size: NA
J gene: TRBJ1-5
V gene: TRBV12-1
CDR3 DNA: TGTGCCAGCAGCTTTACGCCGGTGAATCAGCCCCAGCATTTT
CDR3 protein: CASSFTPVNQPQHF

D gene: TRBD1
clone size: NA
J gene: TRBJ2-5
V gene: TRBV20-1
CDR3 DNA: TGCAGTGCCGACCCTGGGACAGACGTAGGAGAGACCCAGTACTTC
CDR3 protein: CSADPGTDVGETQYF

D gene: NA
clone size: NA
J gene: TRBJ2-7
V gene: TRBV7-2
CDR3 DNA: TGTGCCAGCAACCAAAGTAGAGAGCAGTACTTC
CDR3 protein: CASNQSREQYF

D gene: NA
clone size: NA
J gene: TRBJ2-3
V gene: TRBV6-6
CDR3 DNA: TGTGCCAGCAGCGAACCCACTACGCAGTATTTT
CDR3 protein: CASSEPTTQYF

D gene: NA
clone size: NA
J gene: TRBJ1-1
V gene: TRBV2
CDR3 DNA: TGTGCCAGCAGGTTCGGGGACGCTTTCTTT
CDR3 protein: CASRFGDAFF

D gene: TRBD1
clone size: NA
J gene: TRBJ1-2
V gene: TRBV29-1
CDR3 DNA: TGCAGCGTTTATAGGGGGGCAGGGGGAAGGGATGGCTACACCTTC
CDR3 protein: CSVYRGAGGRDGYTF

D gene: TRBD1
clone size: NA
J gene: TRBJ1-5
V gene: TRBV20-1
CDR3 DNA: TGCAGTGCAGTAGCAGGGGGGAGCAATCAGCCCCAGCATTTT
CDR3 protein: CSAVAGGSNQPQHF

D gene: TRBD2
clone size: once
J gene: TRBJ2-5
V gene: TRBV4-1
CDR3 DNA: TGCGCCAGCAGCCATACTAGCGGGAGGTGGCAAGAGACCCAGTACTTC
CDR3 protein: CASSHTSGRWQETQYF

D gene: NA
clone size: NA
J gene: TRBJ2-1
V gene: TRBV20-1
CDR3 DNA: TGCAGTGCCCCTAGCGTGGAGTCCTACAATGAGCAGTTCTTC
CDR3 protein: CSAPSVESYNEQFF

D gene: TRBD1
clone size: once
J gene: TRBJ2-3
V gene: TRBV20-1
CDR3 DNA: TGCAGTGCTCTGGACAGGGAGGTGTTGGATACGCAGTATTTT
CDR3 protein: CSALDREVLDTQYF

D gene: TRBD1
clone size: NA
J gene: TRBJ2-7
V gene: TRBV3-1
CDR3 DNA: TGTGCCAGCAGCAATCCGGGACAGGGGGAGTACGAGCAGTACTTC
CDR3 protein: CASSNPGQGEYEQYF